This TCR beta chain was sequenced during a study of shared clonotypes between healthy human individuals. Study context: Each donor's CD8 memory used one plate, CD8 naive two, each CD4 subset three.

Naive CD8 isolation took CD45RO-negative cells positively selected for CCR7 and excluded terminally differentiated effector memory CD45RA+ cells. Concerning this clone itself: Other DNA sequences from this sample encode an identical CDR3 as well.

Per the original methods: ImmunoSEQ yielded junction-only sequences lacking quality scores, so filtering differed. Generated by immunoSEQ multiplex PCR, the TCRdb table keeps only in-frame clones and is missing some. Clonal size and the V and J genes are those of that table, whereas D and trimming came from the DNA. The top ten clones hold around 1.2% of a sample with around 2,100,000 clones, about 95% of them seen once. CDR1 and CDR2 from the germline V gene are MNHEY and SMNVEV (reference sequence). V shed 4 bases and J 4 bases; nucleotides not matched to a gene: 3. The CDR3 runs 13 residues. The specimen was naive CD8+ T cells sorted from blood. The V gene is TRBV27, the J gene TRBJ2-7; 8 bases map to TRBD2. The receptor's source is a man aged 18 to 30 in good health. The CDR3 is CASSSGGRYEQYF. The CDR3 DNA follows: TGTGCCAGCAGTTCAGGCGGGAGGTACGAGCAGTACTTC.